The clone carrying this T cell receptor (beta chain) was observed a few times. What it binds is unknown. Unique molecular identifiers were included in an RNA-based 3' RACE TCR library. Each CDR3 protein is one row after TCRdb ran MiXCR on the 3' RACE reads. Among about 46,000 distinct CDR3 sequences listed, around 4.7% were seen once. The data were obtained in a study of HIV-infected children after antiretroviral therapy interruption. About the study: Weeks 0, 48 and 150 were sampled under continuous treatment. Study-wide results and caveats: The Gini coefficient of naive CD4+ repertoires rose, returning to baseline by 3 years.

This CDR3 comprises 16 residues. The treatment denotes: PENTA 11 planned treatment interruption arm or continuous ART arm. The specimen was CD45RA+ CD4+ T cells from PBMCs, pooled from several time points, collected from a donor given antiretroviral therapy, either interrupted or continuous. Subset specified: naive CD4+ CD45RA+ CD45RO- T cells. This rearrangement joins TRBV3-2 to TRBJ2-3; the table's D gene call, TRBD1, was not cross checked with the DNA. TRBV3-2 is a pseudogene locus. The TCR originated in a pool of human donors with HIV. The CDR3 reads CASSAAPGQIRDTQYF. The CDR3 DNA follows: TGTGCCAGCAGCGCCGCCCCGGGACAGATCCGTGATACGCAGTATTTT.